These 21 T cell receptor beta chains share one sample of origin, sequenced in a study of CD8 T cells in ankylosing spondylitis (dated by TCRdb to about 2017). Libraries came from 5' RACE. Instrument on record: Illumina HiSeq 2500. The public reads were run again by TCRdb, first through fastp at Q25 and then through MiXCR, and only productive beta chains were kept. A single entry per CDR3 protein holds the most common genes and DNA from its merged rows. The sample contains 80,000 to 100,000 distinct CDR3 sequences, about 8.8% of them found a single time. Of the sample, roughly 5.5% falls within the top ten clones. Sequenced material: blood, either unsorted or a sorted T cell fraction (not recorded which). Receptors originate from a male donor with ankylosing spondylitis or in good health (not recorded which).

This sequence joins TRBV6-2 or TRBV6-3 and TRBJ2-4; 8 nucleotides match TRBD2. The CDR3 totals 19 residues. Trimming at V came to 0 bases and at J to 2 bases, leaving 12 bases not matched to a gene. Germline assignment: CDR1 MNHEY and CDR2 SVGEGT. CDR3 amino acids: CASSYSPAGEPLPKNIQYF. CDR3 bases: TGTGCCAGCAGTTACTCACCAGCGGGGGAGCCGTTACCCAAAAACATTCAGTACTTC.

This clonotype was counted many times. V is TRBV12-3 or TRBV12-4 and J is TRBJ1-2; D is undetermined. The length of the CDR3 is 14 residues. Trimming took off 5 bases at V and 4 bases at J, with 14 bases between the two ends. The DNA for the CDR3 is TGTGCCAGCAGTGTCAGGCGGGGAGTCTATGGCTACACCTTC. Its protein is CASSVRRGVYGYTF.

This clonotype has ten or more counts. The J gene is TRBJ2-2, the V gene TRBV7-9; possible D gene TRBD2, 5 bases. Deletions cut 5 bases from V and 4 bases from J, with 14 bases between. CDR3 length: 15 amino acids. The germline gives CDR1 SEHNR, CDR2 FQNEAQ (reference sequence). The CDR3 spells CASSASSGSTGELFF. The CDR3 DNA sequence: TGTGCCAGCAGCGCGTCCTCGGGGTCCACCGGGGAGCTGTTTTTT.

This clonotype was found many times. The rearrangement links TRBV28 to TRBJ2-7; D remains ambiguous. With 2 bases removed from V and 4 bases from J, the gap between germline ends came to 6 bases. CDR1 and CDR2 (germline): MDHEN, SYDVKM. This CDR3 is 12 amino acids long. Here the CDR3 reads CASSLRRYEQYF. In DNA, the CDR3 is TGTGCCAGCAGTTTACGAAGGTACGAGCAGTACTTC.

This clonotype was detected ten times or more. The genes are TRBV7-2 and TRBJ1-3, with 7 bases fitting TRBD1. CDR1 and CDR2 from the germline V gene are SGHTA and FQGNSA. Germline trimming cut 2 bases from V and 3 bases from J; bases unmatched to any gene: 4. This CDR3 is 15 amino acids long. The CDR3 nucleotides are TGTGCCAGCAGCTTACTACAGGGGTATGGAAACACCATATATTTT. This sequence encodes CASSLLQGYGNTIYF.

This sequence joins TRBV7-2 and TRBJ2-5; D perhaps matches TRBD2 (6 bases). The CDR3 totals 15 residues. V gave up 1 base and J gave up 5 bases, with 14 bases separating them. Per the germline V gene, CDR1 is SGHTA and CDR2 is FQGNSA. The CDR3 DNA reads as TGTGCCAGCAGCTTAGTACTAGCTAGAGGGGAGACCCAGTACTTC. Its translation: CASSLVLARGETQYF. Using reference TRBV7-2 and TRBJ2-5 for the parts outside the CDR3, the full variable domain is GAGVSQSPSNKVTEKGKDVELRCDPISGHTALYWYRQSLGQGLEFLIYFQGNSAPDKSGLPSDRFSAERTGGSVSTLTIQRTQQEDSAVYLCASSLVLARGETQYFGPGTRLLVL.

At least ten counts were recorded for this clonotype. This rearrangement joins TRBV20-1 to TRBJ1-2; 8 nucleotides align to TRBD1. Germline CDR1 and CDR2: DFQATT and SNEGSKA (reference sequence). The CDR3 covers 14 residues. Germline trimming cut 6 bases from V and 4 bases from J; bases unmatched to any gene: 10. CDR3: CSAHGQGLGYGYTF. The DNA of the CDR3 is TGCAGTGCCCACGGACAGGGTCTGGGCTATGGCTACACCTTC.

This clonotype showed up many times. The rearrangement joins TRBV20-1 to TRBJ2-3; either TRBD1 or TRBD2 may supply D (5 bases each). The V end lost 0 bases, the J end lost 5 bases, and 12 bases lay between the germline ends. Germline lookup yields CDR1 DFQATT and CDR2 SNEGSKA (reference sequence). This CDR3 has 14 amino acids. CDR3 in DNA: TGCAGTGCTAGAGATGGTGGGACGGTAGATACGCAGTATTTT. The encoded protein is CSARDGGTVDTQYF.

This clonotype was recorded many times. The V and J genes are TRBV6-5 and TRBJ2-7, with D hard to call. V lost 2 bases, J lost 9 bases, and 17 bases lay in between. This CDR3 has 14 residues. Germline CDR1 reads MNHEY; CDR2 reads SVGAGI. This chain's CDR3 is CASSYRREGSVQYF. Here the CDR3 DNA reads TGTGCCAGCAGTTACCGTAGGGAAGGTTCGGTGCAGTACTTC.

This chain uses TRBV28 with TRBJ1-5; 10 positions match TRBD1. Germline CDR1 and CDR2: MDHEN and SYDVKM. The CDR3 covers 16 residues. The ends lost 6 bases at V and 8 bases at J; junction bases unmatched: 13. As DNA, the CDR3 is TGTGCCAGCAGAACGGCCGGGGGACAGGGGATTAAGCCCCAGCATTTT. Translated, it gives CASRTAGGQGIKPQHF.

The sample holds many counts of this clonotype. The CDR3 region is CASSIPNQPQHF. The CDR3, as DNA: TGTGCCAGTAGTATACCAAATCAGCCCCAGCATTTT. V usage is TRBV19 and J usage is TRBJ1-5; no reliable D call. The V end was cut by 2 bases, the J end by 4 bases, with 3 bases between. The germline CDR1 and CDR2 sequences are LNHDA and SQIVND (reference sequence). CDR3 length: 12 amino acids. Drawing the rest from reference TRBV19 and TRBJ1-5, the complete variable domain is DGGITQSPKYLFRKEGQNVTLSCEQNLNHDAMYWYRQDPGQGLRLIYYSQIVNDFQKGDIAEGYSVSREKKESFPLTVTSAQKNPTAFYLCASSIPNQPQHFGDGTRLSIL.

This clonotype showed up just once. This may come from a read error, since a much larger clone is one base off. The chain links TRBV12-3 or TRBV12-4 to TRBJ2-5; 7 positions agree with TRBD2. The CDR3 sequence is 17 residues long. V was clipped by 6 bases and J by 1 base; unmatched bases: 14. CDR3: CASRRGTGGGSQETQYF. The CDR3 DNA follows: TGTGCCAGCAGACGCGGGACTGGCGGGGGATCCCAAGAGACCCAGTACTTC.

This clonotype was seen repeatedly, ten times or more. The chain employs TRBV12-3 or TRBV12-4 and TRBJ1-1; TRBD1 agrees at 12 bases. The junction had 5 bases not matched to a gene; V was cut back by 6 bases and J by 0 bases. This CDR3 contains 16 residues. The CDR3 DNA follows: TGTGCCAGCAGGGCGGGACAGGGGGCGGTGAACACTGAAGCTTTCTTT. Amino acid sequence: CASRAGQGAVNTEAFF.

In regard to this clonotype: Just one base apart from a much larger clone, this may be a read error. This chain links TRBV7-7 with TRBJ2-1; possibly TRBD1 for D (5 bases). CDR1 and CDR2 from the germline V gene are SSHAT and FNYEAQ (reference sequence). The CDR3 extends over 17 amino acids. As DNA, the CDR3 is TGTGCTAGCAGCTTACCGACAGATTATTACTCCTACACTGAGCAGTTCTTC. Translated: CASSLPTDYYSYTEQFF.

This chain connects TRBV4-2 to TRBJ2-3; TRBD2 agrees at 7 bases. V gave up 1 base and J gave up 4 bases; unmatched junction bases: 5. Germline lookup yields CDR1 LGHNA and CDR2 YNFKEQ. The CDR3 consists of 15 residues. CDR3 sequence (DNA): TGTGCCAGCAGCCAAGGAGTGGGGGGGGCAGATACGCAGTATTTT. Its translation is CASSQGVGGADTQYF.

At least ten counts were recorded for this clonotype. Compared with germline, one end of the junction differs, possibly owing to a read error. The rearrangement links TRBV6-5 to TRBJ2-1, with D hard to call. Germline loops: CDR1 MNHEY, CDR2 SVGAGI. CDR3 length: 13 amino acids. In DNA, the CDR3 is TGTGCCAGCAGTTACTCGGGGTACACTGAGCAGTTCTTC. Protein product: CASSYSGYTEQFF.

This clonotype was counted many times. The V gene is TRBV7-3, the J gene TRBJ2-5, with D uncertain. This CDR3 region has 15 residues. Trimming cost V 0 bases and J 2 bases, with 10 bases left between them. From germline, CDR1 is SGHTA and CDR2 FQGTGA. The CDR3 reads CASSLTLAGQETQYF. CDR3 coding DNA: TGTGCCAGCAGCTTAACGTTGGCAGGACAAGAGACCCAGTACTTC.

The gene calls are TRBV5-1 and TRBJ2-1; 8 bases line up with TRBD2. Trimming cost V 5 bases and J 5 bases; bases outside gene matches: 15. Germline V lookup: CDR1 SGHRS, CDR2 YFSETQ. This CDR3 has 17 residues. The CDR3 DNA reads as TGCGCCAGCAGTGGGTTCGGGGGGGCCCGAGCTAACAATGAGCAGTTCTTC. Translated, it gives CASSGFGGARANNEQFF.

This clonotype was recorded at least ten times. The chain links TRBV19 to TRBJ2-7; 13 nucleotides align to TRBD2. Losses at the gene ends were 7 bases for V and 7 bases for J; bases not matched to a gene: 10. CDR3 length: 15 amino acids. Germline V CDR1 and CDR2: LNHDA, SQIVND (reference sequence). CDR3 nucleotide sequence: TGTGCCAGTATAGACCGGACTAGCGGGGGCCAAGAGCAGTACTTC. Protein product: CASIDRTSGGQEQYF.

This clonotype was seen repeatedly, ten times or more. V gene TRBV6-4 combines with J gene TRBJ2-3; TRBD2 aligns across 7 bases. CDR3 length: 15 amino acids. Per germline, CDR1 MRHNA and CDR2 SNTAGT. After removal of 8 bases from V and 3 bases from J, the junction contained 11 bases not matched to a gene. This CDR3 is CASGTSGVDTDTQYF. CDR3 in DNA: TGTGCCAGCGGAACGAGCGGGGTCGATACAGATACGCAGTATTTT.

This clonotype was observed at least ten times. This sequence joins TRBV5-1 and TRBJ2-2; D gene uncertain. The CDR3 loop spans 15 amino acids. Germline V gives CDR1 SGHRS, CDR2 YFSETQ. V lost 0 bases and J lost 5, with 11 bases in between. The CDR3 DNA is TGCGCCAGCAGCTTGGCACCCCGGCGTACCGGGGAGCTGTTTTTT. It codes for CASSLAPRRTGELFF.